Shown below are 23 T cell receptor beta chains from a single sample sequenced in a study of CD8 T cells in Susac syndrome. RNA was extracted with the RNeasy kit, and a quantity of roughly 0.45 to 1 ug was reverse transcribed using random hexamers. TCRdb processed the immunoSEQ multiplex PCR reads anew with MiXCR; each CDR3 protein has one entry. Of 250,000 or so distinct CDR3 sequences detected, over 85% appear once; the ten largest clones hold roughly 0.07%. Sequenced: CD4+ T cells from PBMCs. The receptors originated from a human donor with multiple sclerosis.

Written as DNA, the CDR3 is TGTGCCAGCACGTTGACAGGGGTAGGTGCGAATGAGCAGTTCTTC. Its protein is CASTLTGVGANEQFF. The rearrangement joins TRBV6-6 to TRBJ2-1, with 8 positions matching TRBD1. There are 15 residues in the CDR3. With 7 bases clipped from V and 7 bases from J, the junction kept 12 bases outside the gene matches. Germline CDR1 and CDR2: MNHNY and SVGAGI (reference sequence).

The chain combines TRBV7-2 with TRBJ2-3; 7 bases match TRBD2. CDR3 length: 15 amino acids. Trimming removed 2 bases from V and 6 bases from J; junction bases left unmatched: 8. The germline gives CDR1 SGHTA, CDR2 FQGNSA. This CDR3 is CASSLRLAGADTQYF. CDR3 DNA: TGTGCCAGCAGCTTACGTTTGGCGGGAGCGGATACGCAGTATTTT. Full variable domain (rest looked up from reference TRBV7-2 and TRBJ2-3): GAGVSQSPSNKVTEKGKDVELRCDPISGHTALYWYRQSLGQGLEFLIYFQGNSAPDKSGLPSDRFSAERTGGSVSTLTIQRTQQEDSAVYLCASSLRLAGADTQYFGPGTRLTVL.

This clonotype was counted once. This chain joins TRBV18 and TRBJ2-1; tentative D call: TRBD2 (6 bases). The CDR3 runs 13 residues. V lost 4 bases, J lost 5 bases, and 9 bases lay in between. Germline assignment: CDR1 KGHSH and CDR2 LQKENI. Written as DNA, the CDR3 is TGTGCCAGCTCACGCTCGGGGGACAATGAGCAGTTCTTC. This codes for CASSRSGDNEQFF.

The CDR3 nucleotides read TGTGCCAGCAACTTTGGGACAGGGATCTACAATGAGCAGTTCTTC. Translated: CASNFGTGIYNEQFF. The chain employs TRBV2 and TRBJ2-1; TRBD1 agrees at 9 bases. CDR1 SNHLY and CDR2 FYNNEI come from the germline V gene. V shed 7 bases and J 3 bases; nucleotides not matched to a gene: 7. The CDR3 is 15 amino acids.

V is TRBV11-2 and J is TRBJ2-2, with TRBD1 identical over 7 bases. CDR3 length: 16 residues. Per the germline V gene, CDR1 is SGHAT and CDR2 is FQNNGV. J was trimmed by 5 bases and V by 2 bases; bases with no gene match: 8. This CDR3 is CASSLNRGRATGELFF. CDR3 nucleotide sequence: TGTGCCAGCAGCTTAAACAGGGGCAGGGCGACCGGGGAGCTGTTTTTT.

The CDR3 loop reads CASSQGAGGPMNTQYF. The DNA for the CDR3 is TGTGCCAGCAGCCAAGGCGCGGGGGGGCCGATGAATACGCAGTATTTT. The chain combines TRBV4-2 with TRBJ2-3, with 9 positions matching TRBD2. Per germline, CDR1 LGHNA and CDR2 YNFKEQ. CDR3 length equals 16 residues. V dropped 1 base and J dropped 7; count of bases not matched to a gene: 9.

The chain recombines TRBV5-6 with TRBJ1-1; D remains ambiguous. Between the trimmed V and J ends, which lost 3 bases and 3 bases, there was a span of 9 bases. Looked up from germline, CDR1 is SGHDT and CDR2 is YYEEEE. The CDR3 loop spans 13 amino acids. CDR3 in DNA: TGTGCCAGCAGCTCGGAATGGGACACTGAAGCTTTCTTT. Amino acids: CASSSEWDTEAFF. Combining the CDR3 with reference TRBV5-6 and TRBJ1-1 gives the whole variable domain DAGVTQSPTHLIKTRGQQVTLRCSPKSGHDTVSWYQQALGQGPQFIFQYYEEEERQRGNFPDRFSGHQFPNYSSELNVNALLLGDSALYLCASSSEWDTEAFFGQGTRLTVV.

This chain connects TRBV6-5 to TRBJ1-3; possible D gene TRBD1, 5 bases. CDR3 length equals 15 residues. Per the germline V gene, CDR1 is MNHEY and CDR2 is SVGAGI. The DNA for the CDR3 is TGTGTCTCATTCCGGGACCCAGGTCCTGGAAACACCATATATTTT. Translation: CVSFRDPGPGNTIYF.

The chain is built from TRBV3-1 and TRBJ2-6; TRBD2 might be the D (6 bases). This CDR3 is built from 18 residues. Trimming cost V 9 bases and J 0 bases, with 21 bases left between them. CDR1 is LGHDT, CDR2 YNNKEL, per germline (reference sequence). The DNA of the CDR3 is TGTGCCAGTTCTAATCTTCCGGGACTGGCCTCTGGGGCCAACGTCCTGACTTTC. The encoded protein is CASSNLPGLASGANVLTF.

The rearrangement joins TRBV12-5 to TRBJ2-1; 8 nucleotides agree with TRBD2. The CDR3 contains 14 residues. Germline V gene sequence: CDR1 LGHNT, CDR2 FRNRAP. V lost 5 bases and J lost 2; bases outside the gene matches: 2. CDR3 region: CASGREGPYNEQFF. The DNA for the CDR3 is TGTGCTAGTGGTCGGGAGGGCCCCTACAATGAGCAGTTCTTC.

CDR3 in DNA: TGTGCCAGTAGTATTTTAGGGTTGAACACTGAAGCTTTCTTT. It codes for CASSILGLNTEAFF. This chain connects TRBV19 to TRBJ1-1, with D unresolved. Germline V gene sequence: CDR1 LNHDA, CDR2 SQIVND (reference sequence). The CDR3 has 14 residues. V lost 3 bases and J lost 0, with 8 bases in between.

The chain recombines TRBV11-2 with TRBJ2-7, with TRBD1 as a possible D gene (5 bases). V was trimmed by 1 base and J by 2 bases, leaving 9 bases between them. This CDR3 contains 14 residues. Germline V CDR1 and CDR2: SGHAT, FQNNGV. CDR3 bases: TGTGCCAGCAGCTTAGTTAGACAGCCCTACGAGCAGTACGTC. This translates into CASSLVRQPYEQYV.

J is TRBJ1-4 and V is TRBV11-1, with 8 nucleotides matching TRBD1. CDR1 SGHAT and CDR2 FQDESV come from the germline V gene (reference sequence). V trimming: 2 bases; J trimming: 6 bases; junction bases outside the gene matches: 5. The CDR3 is 15 amino acids. The CDR3 DNA sequence: TGTGCCAGCAGCTTACAACAGGGGGACTATGAAAAACTGTTTTTT. Amino acids: CASSLQQGDYEKLFF.

The chain joins TRBV18 to TRBJ2-7, with a weak D call TRBD2 (6 bases). Deletions cut 3 bases from V and 3 bases from J, with 18 bases between. The germline gives CDR1 KGHSH, CDR2 LQKENI. The CDR3 is 16 residues long. The CDR3 region has the DNA TGTGCCAGCTCACCCCCGGCCAAACCGGGACTCTACGAGCAGTACTTC. Amino acids: CASSPPAKPGLYEQYF.

CDR3 DNA: TGCGCCAGCAGCCCAACCACTAGCGGGGGTAACAATGAGCAGTTCTTC. It encodes CASSPTTSGGNNEQFF. This chain links TRBV5-1 with TRBJ2-1; 11 nucleotides match TRBD2. Trimming removed 4 bases from V and 5 bases from J; junction bases left unmatched: 8. This CDR3 region has 16 residues. Germline CDR1 is SGHRS and CDR2 is YFSETQ.

The chain employs TRBV7-2 and TRBJ1-5; TRBD1 matches 7 bases. The V and J ends lost 5 bases and 9 bases, in that order; junction bases with no gene match: 7. This CDR3 contains 13 residues. Germline CDR1 and CDR2: SGHTA and FQGNSA. CDR3 amino acids: CASSRQGPRPQHF. The CDR3, as DNA: TGTGCCAGCAGCCGACAGGGCCCGCGGCCCCAGCATTTT.

The chain uses TRBV6-5 and TRBJ1-6; D gene unclear. The length of the CDR3 is 15 residues. Germline-derived CDR1 and CDR2 are MNHEY and SVGAGI. V lost 0 bases and J lost 6, with 9 bases in between. The chain's CDR3 is CASSYSDYINSPLHF. CDR3 coding DNA: TGTGCCAGCAGTTACTCCGACTATATTAATTCACCCCTCCACTTT.

The chain joins TRBV30 to TRBJ2-5; 12 bases agree with TRBD2. Germline CDR1 GTSNPN, CDR2 SVGIG (reference sequence). This CDR3 contains 19 residues. The V and J ends lost 5 bases and 2 bases, in that order; junction bases with no gene match: 18. Written as DNA, the CDR3 is TGTGCCTGGGCAACACGAACTAGCGGGAGGTCCTTATGGCAAGAGACCCAGTACTTC. Protein sequence: CAWATRTSGRSLWQETQYF.

The V call is TRBV29-1, the J call TRBJ2-5; 8 bases fit TRBD1. The CDR3 is 13 amino acids. Germline assignment: CDR1 SQVTM and CDR2 ANQGSEA. V was clipped by 4 bases and J by 5 bases; unmatched bases: 6. The CDR3 here is CSVGQGAIETQYF. The DNA of the CDR3 is TGCAGCGTTGGGCAGGGGGCTATTGAGACCCAGTACTTC.

This clonotype came up a few times. The rearrangement uses TRBV19 and TRBJ2-4; TRBD1 matches at 9 bases. Germline V gene data show CDR1 as LNHDA and CDR2 as SQIVND (reference sequence). V shed 7 bases and J 8 bases; nucleotides not matched to a gene: 9. The CDR3 has 14 residues. The CDR3 nucleotides are TGTGCCAGTAAGAGGGGGACAGGGTTGGACATTCAGTACTTC. It specifies CASKRGTGLDIQYF.

This clonotype came up once. This rearrangement joins TRBV5-1 to TRBJ2-1; 9 bases match TRBD1. Germline V gene data show CDR1 as SGHRS and CDR2 as YFSETQ. V lost 4 bases, J lost 1 base, and 3 bases stayed unmatched. The CDR3 is 15 residues long. The CDR3 region is CASSPGQGSYNEQFF. Here the CDR3 DNA reads TGCGCCAGCAGCCCGGGACAGGGATCCTACAATGAGCAGTTCTTC. Full variable domain (remainder filled in from reference TRBV5-1 and TRBJ2-1): KAGVTQTPRYLIKTRGQQVTLSCSPISGHRSVSWYQQTPGQGLQFLFEYFSETQRNKGNFPGRFSGRQFSNSRSEMNVSTLELGDSALYLCASSPGQGSYNEQFFGPGTRLTVL.

This clonotype was seen once. The chain couples TRBV24-1 to TRBJ1-4; the D gene is possibly TRBD1 (6 bases). V gave up 2 bases and J gave up 7 bases, with 10 bases separating them. CDR3 size: 14 residues. Looked up from germline, CDR1 is KGHDR and CDR2 is SFDVKD. The CDR3, as DNA: TGTGCCACCAGTGATTCCAGACAGGCTGAAAAACTGTTTTTT. Translation gives CATSDSRQAEKLFF.

This chain links TRBV20-1 with TRBJ2-7; D perhaps matches TRBD1 (6 bases). Germline values: CDR1 DFQATT, CDR2 SNEGSKA (reference sequence). Trimming took off 6 bases at V and 2 bases at J, with 17 bases between the two ends. CDR3 length equals 14 residues. The CDR3 protein is CSATPQGPPYEQYF. CDR3 nucleotides: TGCAGTGCCACACCCCAGGGGCCTCCCTACGAGCAGTACTTC.